The clone carrying this T cell receptor beta chain has a count of ten or more. Its antigen remains unidentified. TCRdb independently ran MiXCR on the reads; one entry per CDR3 protein. The table shows more than 400,000 distinct CDR3 sequences, with about a quarter occurring only once. This sample is part of a study of T cell repertoires in cytomegalovirus infection. For the study at large: A matching HLA type, together with CMV infection, was signaled by public TCR beta signatures. Study-level points and caveats: Adding up the frequency of public TCR beta families identified people who carried CMV plus the relevant HLA. Across the ex vivo response, the dominant clonotypes were HLA-C-restricted CMV-specific TCR beta clonotypes.

There are 16 residues in the CDR3. CDR1 SGHTA and CDR2 FQGNSA come from the germline V gene. V shed 5 bases, J shed 0 bases, and the junction held 7 bases outside the gene matches. Sequencing was carried out using PBMCs. The rearrangement links TRBV7-2 to TRBJ2-3; TRBD1 aligns across 8 bases. The source of this sequence is a human donor in good health (CMV status not recorded). Some clones in this sample may be carry-over from other donors' samples. The CDR3 DNA follows: TGTGCCAGCAGCACCTGGACAGGGCCCAGCACAGATACGCAGTATTTT. Its translation: CASSTWTGPSTDTQYF. The variable domain in full, with the rest retrieved from reference TRBV7-2 and TRBJ2-3, is GAGVSQSPSNKVTEKGKDVELRCDPISGHTALYWYRQSLGQGLEFLIYFQGNSAPDKSGLPSDRFSAERTGGSVSTLTIQRTQQEDSAVYLCASSTWTGPSTDTQYFGPGTRLTVL.